The clone carrying this T cell receptor beta chain was recorded at least ten times. This record comes from a study of blood T cells in healthy people across ages. The authors ran a second PCR of roughly 7 to 11 cycles using a sample-barcoded 5' primer and a J-beta primer mix. TCRdb independently ran MiXCR on the 5' RACE reads; one entry per CDR3 protein. The data hold around 780,000 distinct CDR3 sequences, with under 30% observed a single time. Trimming at V came to 2 bases and at J to 5 bases, leaving 3 bases not matched to a gene. The CDR3 is made up of 14 amino acids. CDR1 and CDR2 (germline): MNHNY, SVGAGI (reference sequence). This sample also appeared in a second study, on T cells of mothers and their children.

This chain joins TRBV6-6 and TRBJ2-5; 9 bases map to TRBD1. The clonotype comes from a boy aged 10-17 years in good health. The specimen was blood. The chain's CDR3 is CASSYRDRGETQYF. CDR3 nucleotide sequence: TGTGCCAGCAGTTACCGCGACAGGGGGGAGACCCAGTACTTC.